This TCR beta chain derives from a study of T cells expressing NK-cell markers. cDNA encoding TCR beta was synthesized via 5'RACE template switching incorporating UMIs. TCRdb processed the 5' RACE reads again and assigns one entry to each CDR3 protein, with no DNA. This specimen shows around 550,000 distinct CDR3 sequences; the ten leading clones hold roughly 3.5%. General study findings and limits: In more than 5 donors, dominant CD3+CD56+NKG2C+ clones formed about 1.0-8% of CD8+ cells.

For this clonotype: Its target is unknown.

The CDR3 is 18 amino acids. This clonotype originated in a man younger than 35 in good health. Material: blood T cells: a sorted CD56 or NKG2C T cell subset, CD4+ or CD8+ T cells, or bulk PBMC T cells (not recorded which). The J gene is TRBJ2-3, the V gene TRBV12-3 or TRBV12-4; with no DNA, the TCRdb D assignment of TRBD2 cannot be verified. Here the CDR3 reads CASNVVLAGVLGTDTQYF.